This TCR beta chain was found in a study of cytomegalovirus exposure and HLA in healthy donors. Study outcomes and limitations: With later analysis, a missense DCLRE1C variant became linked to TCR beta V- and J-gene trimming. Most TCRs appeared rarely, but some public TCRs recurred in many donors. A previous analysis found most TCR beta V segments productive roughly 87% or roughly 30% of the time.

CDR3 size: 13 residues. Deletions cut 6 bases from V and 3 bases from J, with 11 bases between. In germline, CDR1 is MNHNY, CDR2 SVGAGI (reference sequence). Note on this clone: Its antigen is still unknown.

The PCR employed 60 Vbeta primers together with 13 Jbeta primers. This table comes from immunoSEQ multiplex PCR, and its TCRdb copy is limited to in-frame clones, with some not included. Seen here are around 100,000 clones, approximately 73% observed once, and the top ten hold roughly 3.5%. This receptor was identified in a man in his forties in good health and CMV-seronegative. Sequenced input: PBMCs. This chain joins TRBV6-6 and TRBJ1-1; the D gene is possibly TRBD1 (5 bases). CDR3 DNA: TGTGCCAGCAGCCGTCAGGGTCACACTGAAGCTTTCTTT. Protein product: CASSRQGHTEAFF.